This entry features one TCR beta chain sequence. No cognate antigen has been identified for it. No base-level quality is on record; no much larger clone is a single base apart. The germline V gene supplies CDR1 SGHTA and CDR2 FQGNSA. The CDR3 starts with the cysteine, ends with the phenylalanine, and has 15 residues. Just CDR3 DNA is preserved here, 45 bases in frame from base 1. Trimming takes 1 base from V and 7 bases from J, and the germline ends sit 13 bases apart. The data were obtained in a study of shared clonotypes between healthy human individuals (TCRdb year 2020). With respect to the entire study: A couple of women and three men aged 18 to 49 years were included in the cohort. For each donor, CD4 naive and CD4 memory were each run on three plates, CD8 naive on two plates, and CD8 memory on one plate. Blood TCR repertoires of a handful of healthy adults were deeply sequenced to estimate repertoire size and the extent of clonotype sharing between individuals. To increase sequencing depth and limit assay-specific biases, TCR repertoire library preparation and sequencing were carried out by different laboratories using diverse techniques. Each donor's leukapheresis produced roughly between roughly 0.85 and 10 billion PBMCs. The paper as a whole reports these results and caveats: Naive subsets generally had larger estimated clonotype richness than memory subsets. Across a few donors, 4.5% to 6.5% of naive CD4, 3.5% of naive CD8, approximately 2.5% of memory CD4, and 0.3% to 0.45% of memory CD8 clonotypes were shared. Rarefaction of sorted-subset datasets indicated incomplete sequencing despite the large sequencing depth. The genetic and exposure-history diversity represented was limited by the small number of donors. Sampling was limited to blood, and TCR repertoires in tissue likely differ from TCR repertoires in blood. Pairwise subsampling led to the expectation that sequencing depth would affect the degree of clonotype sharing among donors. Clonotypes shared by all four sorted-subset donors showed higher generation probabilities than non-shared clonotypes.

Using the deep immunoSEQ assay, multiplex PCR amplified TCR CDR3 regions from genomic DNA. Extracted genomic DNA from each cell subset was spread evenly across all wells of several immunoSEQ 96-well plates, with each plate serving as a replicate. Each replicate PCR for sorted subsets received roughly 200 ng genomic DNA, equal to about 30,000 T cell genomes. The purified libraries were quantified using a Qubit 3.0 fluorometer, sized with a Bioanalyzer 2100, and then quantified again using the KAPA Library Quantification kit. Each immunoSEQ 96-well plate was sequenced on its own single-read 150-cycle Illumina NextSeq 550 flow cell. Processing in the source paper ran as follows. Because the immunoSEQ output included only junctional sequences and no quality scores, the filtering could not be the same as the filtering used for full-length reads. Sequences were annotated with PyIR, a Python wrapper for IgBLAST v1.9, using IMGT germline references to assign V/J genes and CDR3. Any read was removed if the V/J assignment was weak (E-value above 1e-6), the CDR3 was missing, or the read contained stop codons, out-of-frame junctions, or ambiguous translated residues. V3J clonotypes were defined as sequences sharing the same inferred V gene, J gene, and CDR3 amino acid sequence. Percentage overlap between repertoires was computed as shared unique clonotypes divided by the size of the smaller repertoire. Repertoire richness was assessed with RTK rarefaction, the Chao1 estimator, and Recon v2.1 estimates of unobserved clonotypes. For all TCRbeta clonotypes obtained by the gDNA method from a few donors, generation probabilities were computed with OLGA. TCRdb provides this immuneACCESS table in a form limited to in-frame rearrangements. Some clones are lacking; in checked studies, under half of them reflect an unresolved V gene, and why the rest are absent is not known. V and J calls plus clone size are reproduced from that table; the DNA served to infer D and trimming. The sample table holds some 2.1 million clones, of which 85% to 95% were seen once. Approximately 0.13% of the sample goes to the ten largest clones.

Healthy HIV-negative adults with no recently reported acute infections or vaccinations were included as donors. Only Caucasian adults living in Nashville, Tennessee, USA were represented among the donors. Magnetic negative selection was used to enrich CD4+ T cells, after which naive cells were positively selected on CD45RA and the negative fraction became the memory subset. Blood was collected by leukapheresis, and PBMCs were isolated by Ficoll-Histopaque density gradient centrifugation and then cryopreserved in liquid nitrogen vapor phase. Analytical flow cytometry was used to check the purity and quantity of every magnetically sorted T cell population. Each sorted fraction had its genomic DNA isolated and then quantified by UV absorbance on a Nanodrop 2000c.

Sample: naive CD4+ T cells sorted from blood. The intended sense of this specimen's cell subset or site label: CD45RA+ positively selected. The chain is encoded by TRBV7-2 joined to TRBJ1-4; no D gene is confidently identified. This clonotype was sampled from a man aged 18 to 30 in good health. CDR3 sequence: CASSLVFGNREKLFF. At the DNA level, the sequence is TGTGCCAGCAGCTTAGTGTTCGGTAATCGTGAAAAACTGTTTTTT.